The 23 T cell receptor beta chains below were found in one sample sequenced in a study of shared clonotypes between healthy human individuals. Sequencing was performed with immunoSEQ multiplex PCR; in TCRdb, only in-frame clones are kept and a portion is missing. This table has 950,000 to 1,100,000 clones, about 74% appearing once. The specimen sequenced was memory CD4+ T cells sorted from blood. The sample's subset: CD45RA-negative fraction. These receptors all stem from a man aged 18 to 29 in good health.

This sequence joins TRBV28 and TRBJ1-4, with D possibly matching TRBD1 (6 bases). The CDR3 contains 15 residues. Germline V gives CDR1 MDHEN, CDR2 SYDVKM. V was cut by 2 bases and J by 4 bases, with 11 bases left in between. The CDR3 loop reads CASSLKGGSNEKLFF. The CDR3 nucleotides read TGTGCCAGCAGTTTAAAGGGGGGTAGTAATGAAAAACTGTTTTTT.

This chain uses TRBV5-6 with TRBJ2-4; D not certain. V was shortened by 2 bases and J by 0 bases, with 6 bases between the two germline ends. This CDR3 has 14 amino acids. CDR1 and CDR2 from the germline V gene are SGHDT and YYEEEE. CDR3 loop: CASSFRSAKNIQYF. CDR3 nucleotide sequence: TGTGCCAGCAGCTTCCGATCAGCCAAAAACATTCAGTACTTC.

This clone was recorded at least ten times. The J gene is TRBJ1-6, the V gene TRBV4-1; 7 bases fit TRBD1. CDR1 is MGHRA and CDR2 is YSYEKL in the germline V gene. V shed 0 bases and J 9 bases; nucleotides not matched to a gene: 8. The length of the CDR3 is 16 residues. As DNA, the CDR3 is TGCGCCAGCAGCCAAGAACAGGGGATCCGGAGTTCACCCCTCCACTTT. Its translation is CASSQEQGIRSSPLHF.

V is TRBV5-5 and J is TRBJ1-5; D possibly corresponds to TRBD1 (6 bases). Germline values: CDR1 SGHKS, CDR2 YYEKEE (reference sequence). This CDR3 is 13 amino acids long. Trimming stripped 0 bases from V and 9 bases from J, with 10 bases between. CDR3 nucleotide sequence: TGTGCCAGCAGCTTGGAAAGGGGGGGGCCCCAGCATTTT. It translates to CASSLERGGPQHF.

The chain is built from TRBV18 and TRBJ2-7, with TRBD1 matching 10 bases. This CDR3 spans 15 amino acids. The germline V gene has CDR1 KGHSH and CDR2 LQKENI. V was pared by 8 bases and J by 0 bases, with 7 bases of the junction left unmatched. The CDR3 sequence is CASLRTGGPSYEQYF. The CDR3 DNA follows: TGTGCCAGCCTCCGGACAGGGGGTCCCTCCTACGAGCAGTACTTC.

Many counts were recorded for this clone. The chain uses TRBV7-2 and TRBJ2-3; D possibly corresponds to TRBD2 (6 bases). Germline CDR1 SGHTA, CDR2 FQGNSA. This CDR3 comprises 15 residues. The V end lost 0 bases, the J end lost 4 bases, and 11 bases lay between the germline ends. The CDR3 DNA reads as TGTGCCAGCAGCTTAGCTACGCGGGAACCAGATACGCAGTATTTT. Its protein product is CASSLATREPDTQYF.

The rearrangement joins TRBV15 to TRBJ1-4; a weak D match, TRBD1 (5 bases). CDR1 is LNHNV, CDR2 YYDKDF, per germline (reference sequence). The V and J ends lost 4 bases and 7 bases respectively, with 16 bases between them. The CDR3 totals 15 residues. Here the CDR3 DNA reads TGTGCCACCAGCATGGGCTTTTCGGGGGGTGAAAAACTGTTTTTT. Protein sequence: CATSMGFSGGEKLFF.

CDR3 sequence reads: CASSYSADYGYTF. CDR3 nucleotide sequence: TGTGCCAGCAGTTACTCGGCAGACTATGGCTACACCTTC. The chain recombines TRBV6-5 with TRBJ1-2; D remains ambiguous. Per germline, CDR1 MNHEY and CDR2 SVGAGI. Between the trimmed V and J ends, which lost 0 bases and 3 bases, there was a span of 5 bases. The CDR3 extends over 13 amino acids.

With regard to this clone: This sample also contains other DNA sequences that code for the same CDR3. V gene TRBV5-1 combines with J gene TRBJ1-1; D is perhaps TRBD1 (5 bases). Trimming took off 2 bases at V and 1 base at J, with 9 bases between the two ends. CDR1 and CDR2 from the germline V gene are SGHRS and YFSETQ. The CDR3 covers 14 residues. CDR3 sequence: CASSLGTGNTEAFF. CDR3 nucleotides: TGCGCCAGCAGCTTAGGGACGGGGAACACTGAAGCTTTCTTT.

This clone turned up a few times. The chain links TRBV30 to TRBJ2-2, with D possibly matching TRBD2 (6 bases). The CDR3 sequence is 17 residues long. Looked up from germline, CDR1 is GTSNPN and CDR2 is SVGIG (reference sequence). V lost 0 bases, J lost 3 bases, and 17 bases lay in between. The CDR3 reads CAWSVYWGGTDTGELFF. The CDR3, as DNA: TGTGCCTGGAGTGTATATTGGGGAGGCACGGACACCGGGGAGCTGTTTTTT.

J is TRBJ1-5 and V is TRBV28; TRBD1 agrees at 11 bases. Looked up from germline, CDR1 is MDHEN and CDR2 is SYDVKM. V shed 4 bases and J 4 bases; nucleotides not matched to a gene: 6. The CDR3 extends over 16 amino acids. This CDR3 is CASSSSGTGGNQPQHF. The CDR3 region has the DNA TGTGCCAGCAGTTCCTCCGGGACAGGGGGAAATCAGCCCCAGCATTTT.

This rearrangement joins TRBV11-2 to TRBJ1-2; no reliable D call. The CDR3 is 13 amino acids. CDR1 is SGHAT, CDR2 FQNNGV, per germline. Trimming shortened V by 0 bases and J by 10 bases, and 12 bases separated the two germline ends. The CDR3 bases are TGTGCCAGCAGCTTAGAAGGTCTCGGGCCCTACACCTTC. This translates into CASSLEGLGPYTF.

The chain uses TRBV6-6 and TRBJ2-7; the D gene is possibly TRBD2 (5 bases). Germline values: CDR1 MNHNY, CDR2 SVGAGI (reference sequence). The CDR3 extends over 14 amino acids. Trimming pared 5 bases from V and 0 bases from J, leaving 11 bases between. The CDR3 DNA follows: TGTGCCAGCAGTGTTGGCGGGTCCTCCTACGAGCAGTACTTC. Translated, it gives CASSVGGSSYEQYF.

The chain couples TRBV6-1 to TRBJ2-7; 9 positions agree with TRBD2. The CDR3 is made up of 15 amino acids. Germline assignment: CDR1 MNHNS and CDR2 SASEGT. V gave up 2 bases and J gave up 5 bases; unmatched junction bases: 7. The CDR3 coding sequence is TGTGCCAGCAGTGAACTCAGCGGGGGGTTCGACGAGCAGTACTTC. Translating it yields CASSELSGGFDEQYF.

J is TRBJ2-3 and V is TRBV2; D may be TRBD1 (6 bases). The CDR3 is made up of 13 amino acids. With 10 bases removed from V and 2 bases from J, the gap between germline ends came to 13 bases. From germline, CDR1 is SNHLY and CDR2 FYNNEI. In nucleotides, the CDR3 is TGTGCCAACCACAGGGAGTTCACAGATACGCAGTATTTT. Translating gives CANHREFTDTQYF.

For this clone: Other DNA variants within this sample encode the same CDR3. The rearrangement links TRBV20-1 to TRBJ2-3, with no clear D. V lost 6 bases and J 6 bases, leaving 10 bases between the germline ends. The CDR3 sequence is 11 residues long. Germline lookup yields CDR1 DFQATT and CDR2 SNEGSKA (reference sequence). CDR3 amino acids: CSATLGDTQYF. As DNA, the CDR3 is TGCAGTGCCACTCTAGGGGATACGCAGTATTTT.

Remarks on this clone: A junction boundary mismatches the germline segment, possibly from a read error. The CDR3 protein is CASSIGPGYSEQFF. CDR3 sequence (DNA): TGTGCCAGTAGTATAGGACCCGGCTACAGTGAGCAGTTCTTC. This chain links TRBV19 with TRBJ2-1; no clear D. The CDR3 extends over 14 amino acids. The germline V gene encodes CDR1 LNHDA and CDR2 SQIVND (reference sequence).

The CDR3 here is CASSFSSSNQPQHF. In nucleotides, the CDR3 is TGTGCCAGCAGTTTCTCTAGTAGCAATCAGCCCCAGCATTTT. The chain links TRBV27 to TRBJ1-5, with D uncertain. The CDR3 loop spans 14 amino acids. Trimming removed 3 bases from V and 0 bases from J, with 6 bases in between. Germline CDR1 is MNHEY and CDR2 is SMNVEV (reference sequence).

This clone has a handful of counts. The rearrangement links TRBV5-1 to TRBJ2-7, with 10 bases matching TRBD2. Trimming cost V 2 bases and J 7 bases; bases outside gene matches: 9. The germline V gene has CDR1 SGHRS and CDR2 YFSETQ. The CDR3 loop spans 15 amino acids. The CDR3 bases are TGCGCCAGCAGCTTTCTAGCGGGAGAAGGTAAAGAGCAGTACTTC. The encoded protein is CASSFLAGEGKEQYF.

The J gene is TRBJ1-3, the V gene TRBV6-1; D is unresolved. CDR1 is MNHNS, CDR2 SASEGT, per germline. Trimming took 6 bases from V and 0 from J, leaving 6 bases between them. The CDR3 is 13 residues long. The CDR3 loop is CASSAGSGNTIYF. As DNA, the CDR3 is TGTGCCAGCAGCGCGGGCTCTGGAAACACCATATATTTT.

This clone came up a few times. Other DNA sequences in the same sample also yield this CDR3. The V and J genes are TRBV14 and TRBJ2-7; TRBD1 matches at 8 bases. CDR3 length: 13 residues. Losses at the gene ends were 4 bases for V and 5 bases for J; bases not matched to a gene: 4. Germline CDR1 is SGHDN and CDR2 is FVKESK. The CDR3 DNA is TGTGCCAGCAGCCTGGACAGGGCCCACGAGCAGTACTTC. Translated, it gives CASSLDRAHEQYF.

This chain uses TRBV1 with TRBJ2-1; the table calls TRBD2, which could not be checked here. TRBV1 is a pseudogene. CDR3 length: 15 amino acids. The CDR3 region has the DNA TGCACCAGCAGACTAGCGGGGGGGCGATACAATGAGCAGTTCTTC. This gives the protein CTSRLAGGRYNEQFF.

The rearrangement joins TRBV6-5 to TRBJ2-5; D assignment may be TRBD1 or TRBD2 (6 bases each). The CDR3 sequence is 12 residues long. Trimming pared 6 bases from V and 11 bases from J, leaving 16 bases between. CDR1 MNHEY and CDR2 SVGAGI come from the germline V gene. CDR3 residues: CASRGQTGEQYF. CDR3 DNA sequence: TGTGCCAGCAGGGGACAAACGGGGGAGCAGTACTTC.